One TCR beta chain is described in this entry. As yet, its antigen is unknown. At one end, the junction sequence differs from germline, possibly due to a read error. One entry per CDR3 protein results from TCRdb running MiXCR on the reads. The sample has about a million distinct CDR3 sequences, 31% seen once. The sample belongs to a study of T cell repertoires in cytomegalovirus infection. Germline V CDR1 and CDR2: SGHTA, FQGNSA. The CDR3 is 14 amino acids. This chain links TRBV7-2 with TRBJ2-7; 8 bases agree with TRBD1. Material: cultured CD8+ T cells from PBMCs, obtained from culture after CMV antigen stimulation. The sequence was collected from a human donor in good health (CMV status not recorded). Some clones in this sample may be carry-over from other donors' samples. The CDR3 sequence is CASSSDRVLLEQYF. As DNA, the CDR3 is TGTGCCAGCAGCTCGGACAGGGTTCTCCTCGAGCAGTACTTT. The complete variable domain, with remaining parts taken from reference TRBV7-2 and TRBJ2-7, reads GAGVSQSPSNKVTEKGKDVELRCDPISGHTALYWYRQSLGQGLEFLIYFQGNSAPDKSGLPSDRFSAERTGGSVSTLTIQRTQQEDSAVYLCASSSDRVLLEQYFGPGTRLTVT.